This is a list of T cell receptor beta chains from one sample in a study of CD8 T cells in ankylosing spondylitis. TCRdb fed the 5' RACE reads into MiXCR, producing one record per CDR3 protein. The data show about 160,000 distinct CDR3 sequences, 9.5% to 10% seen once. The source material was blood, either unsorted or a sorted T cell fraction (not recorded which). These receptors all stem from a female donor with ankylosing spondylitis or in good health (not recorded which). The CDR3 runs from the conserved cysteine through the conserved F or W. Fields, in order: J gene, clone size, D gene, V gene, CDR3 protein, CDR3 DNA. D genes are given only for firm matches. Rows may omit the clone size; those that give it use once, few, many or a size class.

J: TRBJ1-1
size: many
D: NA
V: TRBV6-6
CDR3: CASTIGSNVEAFF
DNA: TGTGCCAGCACTATCGGATCCAACGTAGAAGCTTTCTTT

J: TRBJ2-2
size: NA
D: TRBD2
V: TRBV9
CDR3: CASSPSGRATGELFF
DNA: TGTGCCAGCAGCCCGAGCGGGAGGGCCACCGGGGAGCTGTTTTTT

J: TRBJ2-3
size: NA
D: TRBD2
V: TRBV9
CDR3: CASSDNGLAVDDTQYF
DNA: TGTGCCAGCAGCGATAACGGACTAGCGGTAGATGATACGCAGTATTTT

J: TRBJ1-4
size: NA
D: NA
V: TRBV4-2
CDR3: CASSPRGGGEKLFF
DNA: TGTGCCAGCAGCCCCCGGGGAGGAGGTGAAAAACTGTTTTTT

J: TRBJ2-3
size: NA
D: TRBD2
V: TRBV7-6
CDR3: CASSMGLAGEQLVQYF
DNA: TGTGCCAGCAGCATGGGACTAGCGGGAGAGCAGCTTGTGCAGTATTTT

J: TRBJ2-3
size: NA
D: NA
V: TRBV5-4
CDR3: CASRGAGVDTQYF
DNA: TGTGCCAGCAGGGGGGCGGGAGTGGATACGCAGTATTTT

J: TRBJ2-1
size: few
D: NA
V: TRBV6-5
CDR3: CASSFRGDEQFF
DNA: TGTGCCAGCAGTTTTAGGGGGGATGAGCAGTTCTTC

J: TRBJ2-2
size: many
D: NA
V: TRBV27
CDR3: CASDPGQGGELFF
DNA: TGTGCCAGCGATCCAGGGCAAGGCGGGGAGCTGTTTTTT

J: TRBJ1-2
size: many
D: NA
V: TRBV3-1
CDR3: CASSQDRTPTNYGYTF
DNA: TGTGCCAGCAGCCAAGATCGCACTCCAACTAACTATGGCTACACCTTC

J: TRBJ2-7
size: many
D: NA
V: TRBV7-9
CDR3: CASSYHSYEQYF
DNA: TGTGCCAGCAGCTACCACAGCTACGAGCAGTACTTC

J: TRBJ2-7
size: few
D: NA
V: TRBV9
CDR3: CASSVGSLTYEQYF
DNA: TGTGCCAGCAGCGTAGGAAGCTTAACCTACGAGCAGTACTTC

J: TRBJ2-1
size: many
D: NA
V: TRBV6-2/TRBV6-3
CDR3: CAITTDSLNEQFF
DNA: TGTGCCATTACGACGGACTCGCTCAATGAGCAGTTCTTC

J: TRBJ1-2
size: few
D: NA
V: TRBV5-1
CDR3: CASSFLGGYTF
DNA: TGCGCCAGCAGCTTTTTAGGTGGCTACACCTTC

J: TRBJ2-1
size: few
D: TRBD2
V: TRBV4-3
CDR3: CASSQDPQLAAYNEQFF
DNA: TGCGCCAGCAGCCAAGACCCTCAACTAGCGGCCTACAATGAGCAGTTCTTC

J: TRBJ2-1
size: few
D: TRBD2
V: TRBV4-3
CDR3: CASSPGRLAGTSEQFF
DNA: TGCGCCAGCAGCCCCGGGCGGCTAGCGGGAACGAGTGAGCAGTTCTTC

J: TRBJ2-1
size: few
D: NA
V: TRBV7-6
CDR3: CASSYRGSNPYNEQFF
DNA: TGTGCCAGCAGCTACCGGGGCAGCAATCCTTACAATGAGCAGTTCTTC

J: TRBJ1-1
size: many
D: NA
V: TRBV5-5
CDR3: CASSLGEGTEAFF
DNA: TGTGCCAGCAGCTTGGGGGAGGGCACTGAAGCTTTCTTT

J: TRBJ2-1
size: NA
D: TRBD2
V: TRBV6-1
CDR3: CASSLGGALAGVPYNEQFF
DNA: TGTGCCAGCAGCCTCGGGGGGGCGTTAGCGGGAGTACCCTACAATGAGCAGTTCTTC

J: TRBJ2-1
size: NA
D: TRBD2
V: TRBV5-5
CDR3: CASSEGTSGTRAEQFF
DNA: TGTGCCAGCAGCGAGGGGACTAGCGGGACACGGGCCGAGCAGTTCTTC

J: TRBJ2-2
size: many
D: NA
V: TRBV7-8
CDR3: CASSLAGTGELFF
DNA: TGTGCCAGCAGCTTGGCAGGGACCGGGGAGCTGTTTTTT

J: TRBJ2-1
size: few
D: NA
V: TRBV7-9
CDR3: CASSLPGAFTSEQFF
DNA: TGTGCCAGCAGTCTTCCCGGGGCCTTCACCTCTGAGCAGTTCTTC

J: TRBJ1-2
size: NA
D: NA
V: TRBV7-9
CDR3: CASSDGVTRGYTF
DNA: TGTGCCAGCAGCGACGGGGTCACGAGAGGCTACACCTTC

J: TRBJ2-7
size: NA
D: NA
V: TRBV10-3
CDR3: CAISDEGGVSYEQYF
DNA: TGTGCCATCAGTGATGAGGGAGGCGTATCCTACGAGCAGTACTTC

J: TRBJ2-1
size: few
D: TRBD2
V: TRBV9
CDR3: CASSVSLAGVLEQFF
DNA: TGTGCCAGCAGCGTATCTCTAGCGGGAGTGCTAGAGCAGTTCTTC

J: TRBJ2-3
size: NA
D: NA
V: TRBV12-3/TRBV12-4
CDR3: CASSPPSLGNTQYF
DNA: TGTGCCAGCAGTCCCCCTAGTCTTGGAAATACGCAGTATTTT

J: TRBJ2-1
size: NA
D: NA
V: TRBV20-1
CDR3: CSARDVVGYNEQFF
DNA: TGCAGTGCTAGAGATGTAGTAGGGTACAATGAGCAGTTCTTC

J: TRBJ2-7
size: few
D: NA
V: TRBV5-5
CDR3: CASSWVIAYEQYF
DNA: TGTGCCAGCAGCTGGGTAATCGCCTACGAGCAGTACTTC

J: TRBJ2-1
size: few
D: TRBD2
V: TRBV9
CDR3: CASSVGGTSGKYNEQFF
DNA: TGTGCCAGCAGCGTAGGGGGCACTAGCGGGAAGTACAATGAGCAGTTCTTC

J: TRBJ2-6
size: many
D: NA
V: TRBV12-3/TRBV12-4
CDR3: CASSFPGANVLTF
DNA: TGTGCCAGCAGTTTTCCTGGGGCCAACGTCCTGACTTTC

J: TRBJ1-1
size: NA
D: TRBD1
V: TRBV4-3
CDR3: CASSPEGAGGGGTDTEAFF
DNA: TGCGCCAGCAGCCCGGAGGGGGCAGGGGGCGGAGGGACGGACACTGAAGCTTTCTTT

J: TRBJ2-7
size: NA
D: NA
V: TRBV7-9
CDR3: CASTPSSYEQYF
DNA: TGTGCCAGCACCCCCAGCTCCTACGAGCAGTACTTC

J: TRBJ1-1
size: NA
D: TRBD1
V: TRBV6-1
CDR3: CASSGTGGPWAFF
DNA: TGTGCCAGCAGTGGGACAGGGGGTCCGTGGGCTTTCTTT

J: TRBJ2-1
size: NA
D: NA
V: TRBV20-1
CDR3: CSAGNNEQFF
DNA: TGCAGTGCCGGAAACAATGAGCAGTTCTTC

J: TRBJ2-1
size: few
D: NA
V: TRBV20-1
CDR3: CSAMSGSGSYNEQFF
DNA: TGCAGTGCTATGAGTGGATCGGGGTCCTACAATGAGCAGTTCTTC

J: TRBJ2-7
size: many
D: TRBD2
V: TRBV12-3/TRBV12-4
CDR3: CASRVAGGSNEQYF
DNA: TGTGCCAGCAGGGTAGCGGGAGGTAGCAACGAGCAGTACTTC

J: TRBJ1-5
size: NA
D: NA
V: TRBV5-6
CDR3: CASSLGEQPQHF
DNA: TGTGCCAGCAGCTTGGGGGAACAGCCCCAGCATTTT

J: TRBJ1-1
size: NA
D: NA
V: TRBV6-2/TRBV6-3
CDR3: CASSYSRQVSNTEAFF
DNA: TGTGCCAGCAGTTACTCAAGACAGGTTTCGAACACTGAAGCTTTCTTT

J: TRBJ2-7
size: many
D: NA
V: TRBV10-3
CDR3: CAISEKSGEQYF
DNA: TGTGCCATCAGTGAGAAGAGTGGCGAGCAGTACTTC

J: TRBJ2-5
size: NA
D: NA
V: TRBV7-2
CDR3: CASTPFEGFQETQYF
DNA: TGTGCCAGCACCCCGTTCGAGGGGTTTCAAGAGACCCAGTACTTC

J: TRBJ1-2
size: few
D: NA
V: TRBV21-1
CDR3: CASSVGTQLNYGYTF
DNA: TGTGCCAGCAGCGTAGGGACACAGCTTAACTATGGCTACACCTTC

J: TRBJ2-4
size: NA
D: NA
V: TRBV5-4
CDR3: CASSLERGPKYF
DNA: TGTGCCAGCAGCTTGGAACGGGGTCCTAAGTACTTC

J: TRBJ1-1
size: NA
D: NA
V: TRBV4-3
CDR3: CASSQDWNMNTEAFF
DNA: TGCGCCAGCAGCCAAGATTGGAACATGAACACTGAAGCTTTCTTT